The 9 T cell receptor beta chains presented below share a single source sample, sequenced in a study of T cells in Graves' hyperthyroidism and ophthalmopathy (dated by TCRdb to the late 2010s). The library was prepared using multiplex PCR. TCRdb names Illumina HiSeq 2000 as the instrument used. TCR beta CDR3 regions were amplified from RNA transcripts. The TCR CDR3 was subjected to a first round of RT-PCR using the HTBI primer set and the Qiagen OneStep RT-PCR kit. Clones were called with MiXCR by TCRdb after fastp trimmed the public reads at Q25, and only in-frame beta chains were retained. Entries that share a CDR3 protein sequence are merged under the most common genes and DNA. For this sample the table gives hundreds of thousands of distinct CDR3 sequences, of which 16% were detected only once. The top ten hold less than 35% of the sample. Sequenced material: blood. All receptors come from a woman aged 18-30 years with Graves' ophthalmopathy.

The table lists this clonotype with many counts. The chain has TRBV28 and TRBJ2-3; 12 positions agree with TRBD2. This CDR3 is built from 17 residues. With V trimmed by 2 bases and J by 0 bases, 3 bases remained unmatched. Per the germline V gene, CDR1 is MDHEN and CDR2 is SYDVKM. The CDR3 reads CASSLGGLAGSTDTQYF. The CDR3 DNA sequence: TGTGCCAGCAGTTTAGGTGGACTAGCGGGAAGCACAGATACGCAGTATTTT.

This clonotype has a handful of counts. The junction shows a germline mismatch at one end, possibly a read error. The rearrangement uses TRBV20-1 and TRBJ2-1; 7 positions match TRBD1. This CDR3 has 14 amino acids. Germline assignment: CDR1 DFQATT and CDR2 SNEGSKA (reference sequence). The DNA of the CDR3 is TGCAGTGCTAGGGCTCAGGGGGATTACAATGGGCAGTTCTTC. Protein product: CSARAQGDYNGQFF.

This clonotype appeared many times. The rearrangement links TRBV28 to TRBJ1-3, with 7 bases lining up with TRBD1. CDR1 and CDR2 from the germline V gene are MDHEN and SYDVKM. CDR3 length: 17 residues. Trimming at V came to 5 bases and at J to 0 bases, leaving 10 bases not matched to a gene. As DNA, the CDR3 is TGTGCCAGCAGTCCCCCGGGACAGCCGAGCTCTGGAAACACCATATATTTT. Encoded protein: CASSPPGQPSSGNTIYF.

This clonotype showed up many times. CDR3 coding DNA: TGCAGTGCTAGCCTGCCGGGACACCGGAACACTGAAGCTTTCTTT. Translation gives CSASLPGHRNTEAFF. This chain joins TRBV20-1 and TRBJ1-1, with D possibly TRBD1 on 6 matching bases. Germline loops: CDR1 DFQATT, CDR2 SNEGSKA (reference sequence). Trimming pared 3 bases from V and 1 base from J, leaving 15 bases between. CDR3 length: 15 amino acids.

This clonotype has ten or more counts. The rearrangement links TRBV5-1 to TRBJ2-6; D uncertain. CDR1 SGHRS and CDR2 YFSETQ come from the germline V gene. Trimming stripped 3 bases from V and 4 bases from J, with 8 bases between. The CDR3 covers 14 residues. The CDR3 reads CASSSQGGANVLTF. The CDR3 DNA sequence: TGCGCCAGCAGCTCCCAAGGAGGGGCCAACGTCCTGACTTTC. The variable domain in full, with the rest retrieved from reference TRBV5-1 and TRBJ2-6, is KAGVTQTPRYLIKTRGQQVTLSCSPISGHRSVSWYQQTPGQGLQFLFEYFSETQRNKGNFPGRFSGRQFSNSRSEMNVSTLELGDSALYLCASSSQGGANVLTFGAGSRLTVL.

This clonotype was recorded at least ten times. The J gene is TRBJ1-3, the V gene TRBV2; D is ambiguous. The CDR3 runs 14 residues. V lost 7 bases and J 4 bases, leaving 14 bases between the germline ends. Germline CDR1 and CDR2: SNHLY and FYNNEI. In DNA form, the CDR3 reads TGTGCCAGCACAGACGGGCCTCTGGGAAACACCATATATTTT. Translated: CASTDGPLGNTIYF. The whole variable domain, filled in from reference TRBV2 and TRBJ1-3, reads EPEVTQTPSHQVTQMGQEVILRCVPISNHLYFYWYRQILGQKVEFLVSFYNNEISEKSEIFDDQFSVERPDGSNFTLKIRSTKLEDSAMYFCASTDGPLGNTIYFGEGSWLTVV.

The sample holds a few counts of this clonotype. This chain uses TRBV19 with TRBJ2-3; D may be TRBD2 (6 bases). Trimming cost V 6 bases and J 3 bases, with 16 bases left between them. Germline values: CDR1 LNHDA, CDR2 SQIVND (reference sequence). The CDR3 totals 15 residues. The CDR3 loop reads CASRPGREWTDTQYF. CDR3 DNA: TGTGCCAGTAGGCCAGGTCGGGAGTGGACAGATACGCAGTATTTT.

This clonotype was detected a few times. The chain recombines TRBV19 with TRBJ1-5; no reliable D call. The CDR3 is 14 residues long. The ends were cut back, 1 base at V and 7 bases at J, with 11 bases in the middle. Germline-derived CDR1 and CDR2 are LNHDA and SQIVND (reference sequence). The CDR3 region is CASSIGGGTQPQHF. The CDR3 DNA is TGTGCCAGTAGTATAGGGGGAGGAACCCAGCCCCAGCATTTT.

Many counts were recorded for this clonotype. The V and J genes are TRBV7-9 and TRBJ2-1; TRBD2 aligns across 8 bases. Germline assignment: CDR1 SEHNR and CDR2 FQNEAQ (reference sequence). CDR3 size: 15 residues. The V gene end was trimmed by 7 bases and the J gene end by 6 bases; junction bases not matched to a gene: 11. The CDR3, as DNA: TGTGCCAGCACCCCTGAGGGACTAGTGGGCAATGAGCAGTTCTTC. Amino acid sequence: CASTPEGLVGNEQFF.